This TCR beta chain originates from a study of T cell changes during pregnancy in multiple sclerosis. Repertoires were generated with immunoSEQ multiplex PCR, while TCRdb's copy carries only in-frame clones and drops some. The sample contains some 50,000 clones, approximately 90% of which appear only once. The sample in question was CD8+ T cells from peripheral blood mononuclear cells, obtained in the second trimester of pregnancy. This sequence was found in a female donor with multiple sclerosis, enrolled in a pregnancy study.

The CDR3 coding sequence is TGTGCCAGCAGTTACGAGGCCTTAACTGAAGCTTTCTTT. Translating it yields CASSYEALTEAFF. The chain couples TRBV6-5 to TRBJ1-1, with D unresolved. The germline V gene encodes CDR1 MNHEY and CDR2 SVGAGI. The CDR3 length is 13 residues. Trimming took off 2 bases at V and 5 bases at J, with 9 bases between the two ends.